Presented here are 32 T cell receptor beta chains from one specimen sequenced in a study of shared clonotypes between healthy human individuals. The assay was immunoSEQ multiplex PCR, and TCRdb's table has in-frame clones only and misses some. The sample carries around 1.5 million clones, approximately 98% recorded once. Sequences were obtained from naive CD4+ T cells sorted from blood. Subset of the sample: CD45RA+ positively selected. These receptors were collected from a man between 25 and 39 years old in good health.

V gene TRBV5-1 combines with J gene TRBJ2-2; 8 bases are shared with TRBD1. With 0 bases clipped from V and 6 bases from J, the junction kept 13 bases outside the gene matches. Germline V lookup: CDR1 SGHRS, CDR2 YFSETQ. This CDR3 contains 18 residues. The CDR3 coding sequence is TGCGCCAGCAGCTTGGATCCTCCCGGACAGGGTGATCCCGGGGAGCTGTTTTTT. Protein sequence: CASSLDPPGQGDPGELFF.

This clone was observed a single time. The rearrangement links TRBV5-1 to TRBJ2-7; 10 nucleotides agree with TRBD1. Germline CDR1 reads SGHRS; CDR2 reads YFSETQ. The V gene end was trimmed by 3 bases and the J gene end by 3 bases; junction bases not matched to a gene: 9. The CDR3 sequence is 16 residues long. The CDR3 nucleotides read TGCGCCAGCAGCTATTCGGACAGGGGGGCACTCTACGAGCAGTACTTC. Translating it yields CASSYSDRGALYEQYF.

The count of this clone is one. The chain is built from TRBV6-6 and TRBJ2-3, with 11 bases that match TRBD2. Germline CDR1 is MNHNY and CDR2 is SVGAGI (reference sequence). The length of the CDR3 is 15 residues. V was pared by 4 bases and J by 5 bases, with 5 bases of the junction left unmatched. The CDR3 loop reads CASSSRLAGLDTQYF. CDR3 nucleotides: TGTGCCAGCAGTTCGCGACTAGCGGGATTAGATACGCAGTATTTT.

The V call is TRBV9, the J call TRBJ2-2; TRBD1 matches at 7 bases. Germline V CDR1 and CDR2: SGDLS, YYNGEE. The CDR3 is 15 amino acids. Trimming took 4 bases from V and 2 from J; bases not matched to a gene: 5. In DNA form, the CDR3 reads TGTGCCAGCAGCCTGGGACAGAAAAACACCGGGGAGCTGTTTTTT. Protein product: CASSLGQKNTGELFF.

V and J are TRBV10-3 and TRBJ2-1; TRBD2 matches 12 bases. With 8 bases clipped from V and 5 bases from J, the junction kept 7 bases outside the gene matches. Looked up from germline, CDR1 is ENHRY and CDR2 is SYGVKD. The CDR3 length is 15 residues. This chain's CDR3 is CAIGATSGRDNEQFF. In nucleotides, the CDR3 is TGTGCCATCGGGGCGACTAGCGGGAGAGACAATGAGCAGTTCTTC.

CDR3: CASSVEAVMGYEQYF. The CDR3, as DNA: TGTGCCAGCAGCGTAGAGGCGGTGATGGGCTACGAGCAGTACTTC. The chain joins TRBV9 to TRBJ2-7; D unresolved. The CDR3 extends over 15 amino acids. V lost 0 bases, J lost 3 bases, and 13 bases lay in between. Germline V gives CDR1 SGDLS, CDR2 YYNGEE. Full variable domain (rest looked up from reference TRBV9 and TRBJ2-7): DSGVTQTPKHLITATGQRVTLRCSPRSGDLSVYWYQQSLDQGLQFLIQYYNGEERAKGNILERFSAQQFPDLHSELNLSSLELGDSALYFCASSVEAVMGYEQYFGPGTRLTVT.

This clone was recorded only once. The chain couples TRBV2 to TRBJ2-3, with D tentatively TRBD1 or TRBD2 (5 bases each). CDR1 is SNHLY and CDR2 is FYNNEI in the germline V gene. CDR3 length: 15 amino acids. V was trimmed by 4 bases and J by 5 bases, leaving 16 bases between them. The CDR3: CASSARDPREDTQYF. The CDR3 region has the DNA TGTGCCAGCAGTGCCCGGGACCCCAGGGAAGATACGCAGTATTTT.

The sample holds one count of this clone. V gene TRBV5-1 combines with J gene TRBJ1-4; the match to TRBD1 covers 12 bases. Germline CDR1 and CDR2: SGHRS and YFSETQ. J lost 3 bases, V lost 0 bases, and 3 bases had no gene match. This CDR3 has 17 amino acids. The CDR3 bases are TGCGCCAGCAGCTTGGGGGACAGGGGGCCACCTAATGAAAAACTGTTTTTT. Residues: CASSLGDRGPPNEKLFF.

This clone was detected once. The chain couples TRBV15 to TRBJ1-4, with a possible D match to TRBD1 (5 bases). The CDR3 sequence is 15 residues long. V lost 3 bases, J lost 7 bases, and 15 bases lay in between. The germline V gene encodes CDR1 LNHNV and CDR2 YYDKDF (reference sequence). CDR3 nucleotides: TGTGCCACCAGCAGGGACCCCGGGACTGGTGAAAAACTGTTTTTT. Protein sequence: CATSRDPGTGEKLFF. Combining the CDR3 with reference TRBV15 and TRBJ1-4 gives the whole variable domain DAMVIQNPRYQVTQFGKPVTLSCSQTLNHNVMYWYQQKSSQAPKLLFHYYDKDFNNEADTPDNFQSRRPNTSFCFLDIRSPGLGDTAMYLCATSRDPGTGEKLFFGSGTQLSVL.

J is TRBJ2-7 and V is TRBV11-2; 13 bases map to TRBD2. Germline CDR1 reads SGHAT; CDR2 reads FQNNGV. V was pared by 5 bases and J by 3 bases, with 4 bases of the junction left unmatched. This CDR3 has 15 residues. The CDR3 nucleotides are TGTGCCAGCAGCCCGAGGACTAGCGGGAGCTACGAGCAGTACTTC. Residues: CASSPRTSGSYEQYF.

The rearrangement uses TRBV7-9 and TRBJ2-6; D unresolved. V lost 8 bases, J lost 12 bases, and 11 bases lay in between. The CDR3 spans 11 residues. The germline V gene has CDR1 SEHNR and CDR2 FQNEAQ (reference sequence). Here the CDR3 DNA reads TGTGCCAGCCTGGATAGTAGCGTCCTGACTTTC. Protein: CASLDSSVLTF.

The chain links TRBV9 to TRBJ1-3; D call uncertain. Between the trimmed V and J ends, which lost 0 bases and 0 bases, there was a span of 13 bases. Germline loops: CDR1 SGDLS, CDR2 YYNGEE. The CDR3 is 17 amino acids. CDR3: CASSVAPFLPSGNTIYF. The DNA for the CDR3 is TGTGCCAGCAGCGTAGCTCCATTCCTACCCTCTGGAAACACCATATATTTT. Based on the CDR3 plus reference TRBV9 and TRBJ1-3, the full variable domain is DSGVTQTPKHLITATGQRVTLRCSPRSGDLSVYWYQQSLDQGLQFLIQYYNGEERAKGNILERFSAQQFPDLHSELNLSSLELGDSALYFCASSVAPFLPSGNTIYFGEGSWLTVV.

The chain uses TRBV6-6 and TRBJ1-1; TRBD1 agrees at 8 bases. CDR1 is MNHNY, CDR2 SVGAGI, per germline (reference sequence). V dropped 4 bases and J dropped 3; count of bases not matched to a gene: 4. This CDR3 has 14 amino acids. CDR3 coding DNA: TGTGCCAGCAGTTGGCAACAGGGGGACACTGAAGCTTTCTTT. It yields the protein CASSWQQGDTEAFF.

V is TRBV7-6 and J is TRBJ2-1; 7 bases agree with TRBD2. Germline lookup yields CDR1 SGHVS and CDR2 FNYEAQ. The CDR3 totals 12 residues. The trim removed 5 bases at V and 15 bases at J, leaving 10 bases unmatched. This CDR3 is CASSPPAGVAFF. The CDR3, as DNA: TGTGCCAGCAGCCCTCCGGCGGGAGTTGCGTTCTTC.

The chain couples TRBV2 to TRBJ1-5, with 10 bases that match TRBD1. With 4 bases clipped from V and 0 bases from J, the junction kept 6 bases outside the gene matches. CDR1 and CDR2 from the germline V gene are SNHLY and FYNNEI. This CDR3 spans 17 amino acids. CDR3 nucleotides: TGTGCCAGCAGTGCCGGACAGGGGGATGTTAGCAATCAGCCCCAGCATTTT. As protein: CASSAGQGDVSNQPQHF.

This clone was seen only once. This chain links TRBV29-1 with TRBJ2-5; D tentatively reads TRBD1 or TRBD2 (5 bases each). Germline assignment: CDR1 SQVTM and CDR2 ANQGSEA. Trimming shortened V by 6 bases and J by 1 base, and 12 bases separated the two germline ends. CDR3 length: 13 residues. CDR3 DNA: TGCAGCGTGGGACCTAGCAGCCAAGAGACCCAGTACTTC. It yields the protein CSVGPSSQETQYF.

This clone was detected only once. This chain connects TRBV6-5 to TRBJ2-2; D is unclear. The germline V and J ends were trimmed by 0 bases and 4 bases, with 9 bases remaining between them. This CDR3 comprises 15 residues. CDR1 is MNHEY, CDR2 SVGAGI, per germline. This chain's CDR3 is CASSYSIQPTGELFF. CDR3 bases: TGTGCCAGCAGTTACTCGATACAGCCCACCGGGGAGCTGTTTTTT.

Turning to this clone: This sample also contains other DNA sequences that code for the same CDR3. The V call is TRBV28, the J call TRBJ2-7; TRBD1 matches at 8 bases. With V trimmed by 2 bases and J by 2 bases, 2 bases remained unmatched. CDR1 is MDHEN, CDR2 SYDVKM, per germline. The length of the CDR3 is 14 residues. As DNA, the CDR3 is TGTGCCAGCAGTTTAACAGGGGGGCCCTACGAGCAGTACTTC. Translating it yields CASSLTGGPYEQYF.

This chain uses TRBV6-5 with TRBJ1-2; 8 nucleotides line up with TRBD1. Germline V CDR1 and CDR2: MNHEY, SVGAGI. The CDR3 contains 13 residues. Trimming removed 4 bases from V and 7 bases from J; junction bases left unmatched: 5. The CDR3 spells CASSLTGDGGYTF. The CDR3 bases are TGTGCCAGCAGTTTGACAGGGGATGGTGGCTACACCTTC.

The chain employs TRBV7-2 and TRBJ1-1; D call uncertain. Trimming cost V 3 bases and J 8 bases, with 13 bases left between them. The germline gives CDR1 SGHTA, CDR2 FQGNSA. The CDR3 totals 13 residues. CDR3 amino acids: CASSFSLGSEAFF. The CDR3 nucleotides are TGTGCCAGCAGCTTTTCGCTAGGGAGCGAAGCTTTCTTT.

The chain combines TRBV5-1 with TRBJ2-1, with D unclear. The CDR3 covers 11 residues. Germline CDR1 and CDR2: SGHRS and YFSETQ. Trimming stripped 3 bases from V and 7 bases from J, with 5 bases between. The CDR3 spells CASSSFNEQFF. In DNA form, the CDR3 reads TGCGCCAGCAGCTCCTTTAATGAGCAGTTCTTC.

The rearrangement uses TRBV5-1 and TRBJ1-5; 7 nucleotides match TRBD1. The germline gives CDR1 SGHRS, CDR2 YFSETQ. Trimming removed 3 bases from V and 9 bases from J; junction bases left unmatched: 9. This CDR3 spans 14 amino acids. CDR3 in DNA: TGCGCCAGCAGCTACAGTACAGGGGACCGGCCCCAGCATTTT. It codes for CASSYSTGDRPQHF.

Note on this clone: The junction and the germline gene differ at one end; a read error may be behind it. J is TRBJ1-2 and V is TRBV27; TRBD1 matches 11 bases. Germline assignment: CDR1 MNHEY and CDR2 SMNVEV (reference sequence). This CDR3 has 14 residues. CDR3 protein: CASSATGQGGSGYF. The CDR3 coding sequence is TGTGCCAGCAGTGCCACGGGACAGGGGGGCTCTGGATACTTC.

The DNA of the CDR3 is TGTGCCAGCAGGGACGGGACATCGCCTCAAAAACTGTTTTTT. Protein: CASRDGTSPQKLFF. The J gene is TRBJ1-4, the V gene TRBV28, with a tentative D call TRBD1 (6 bases). Between the trimmed V and J ends, which lost 6 bases and 9 bases, there was a span of 17 bases. This CDR3 is built from 14 residues. The germline V gene has CDR1 MDHEN and CDR2 SYDVKM. The whole variable domain, filled in from reference TRBV28 and TRBJ1-4, reads DVKVTQSSRYLVKRTGEKVFLECVQDMDHENMFWYRQDPGLGLRLIYFSYDVKMKEKGDIPEGYSVSREKKERFSLILESASTNQTSMYLCASRDGTSPQKLFFGSGTQLSVL.

This sequence joins TRBV30 and TRBJ1-5; D is perhaps TRBD1 (5 bases). Deletions cut 2 bases from V and 4 bases from J, with 18 bases between. Germline V CDR1 and CDR2: GTSNPN, SVGIG (reference sequence). The CDR3 has 16 amino acids. The DNA of the CDR3 is TGTGCCTGGAGTCCCGCCGGGGCAGCGAGGAATCAGCCCCAGCATTTT. This gives the protein CAWSPAGAARNQPQHF. Based on the CDR3 plus reference TRBV30 and TRBJ1-5, the full variable domain is SQTIHQWPATLVQPVGSPLSLECTVEGTSNPNLYWYRQAAGRGLQLLFYSVGIGQISSEVPQNLSASRPQDRQFILSSKKLLLSDSGFYLCAWSPAGAARNQPQHFGDGTRLSIL.

The chain is built from TRBV10-3 and TRBJ2-1, with D perhaps given as TRBD1 or TRBD2 (6 bases each). The V end was cut by 0 bases, the J end by 5 bases, with 20 bases between. The germline CDR1 and CDR2 sequences are ENHRY and SYGVKD. The CDR3 totals 18 residues. CDR3 DNA sequence: TGTGCCATCAGTGAGTCCCTGGGGGCAGGTGGGAGGAACAATGAGCAGTTCTTC. Protein: CAISESLGAGGRNNEQFF.

This chain uses TRBV29-1 with TRBJ2-3, with D hard to call. Between the trimmed V and J ends, which lost 4 bases and 7 bases, there was a span of 12 bases. The CDR3 extends over 12 amino acids. CDR1 is SQVTM and CDR2 is ANQGSEA in the germline V gene. Written as DNA, the CDR3 is TGCAGCGTTGTATCACAGTTCAATACGCAGTATTTT. It codes for CSVVSQFNTQYF.

The rearrangement uses TRBV9 and TRBJ2-3, with 10 bases lining up with TRBD2. V lost 6 bases, J lost 2 bases, and 15 bases stayed unmatched. Germline values: CDR1 SGDLS, CDR2 YYNGEE. The CDR3 is 18 residues long. The CDR3 spells CASTLGSGRRGDTDTQYF. CDR3 coding DNA: TGTGCCAGCACCCTCGGTAGCGGGAGGCGGGGGGACACAGATACGCAGTATTTT.

This chain uses TRBV25-1 with TRBJ2-6, with TRBD1 matching over 10 bases. CDR3 length: 16 residues. Germline CDR1 and CDR2: MGHDK and SYGVNS. V was clipped by 6 bases and J by 4 bases; unmatched bases: 6. The CDR3 protein is CASRDDRGLGANVLTF. The DNA for the CDR3 is TGTGCCAGCAGGGATGACAGGGGGCTCGGGGCCAACGTCCTGACTTTC.

The rearrangement links TRBV27 to TRBJ2-2, with D perhaps matching TRBD1 (5 bases). There are 17 residues in the CDR3. The germline V gene has CDR1 MNHEY and CDR2 SMNVEV (reference sequence). V was pared by 3 bases and J by 6 bases, with 20 bases between. The CDR3 coding sequence is TGTGCCAGCAGTTTTTTCGCCAGGGTGGTCGGTGCCGGGGAGCTGTTTTTT. It encodes CASSFFARVVGAGELFF.

CDR3 region: CSVLEVATNEKLFF. The CDR3 nucleotides read TGCAGCGTTTTAGAAGTTGCAACTAATGAAAAACTGTTTTTT. V and J are TRBV29-1 and TRBJ1-4; no clear D gene. The V gene lost 5 bases and the J gene lost 0 bases, with 10 bases spanning the gap. Looked up from germline, CDR1 is SQVTM and CDR2 is ANQGSEA. CDR3 length: 14 amino acids.

In this sample, this clone turned up once. The V and J genes are TRBV28 and TRBJ2-1; D might be TRBD1 or TRBD2, each matching 5 bases. There are 15 residues in the CDR3. Germline V gives CDR1 MDHEN, CDR2 SYDVKM. Trimming shortened V by 5 bases and J by 8 bases, and 19 bases separated the two germline ends. This chain's CDR3 is CASSPLGATDYEQFF. DNA of the CDR3: TGTGCCAGCAGTCCTCTTGGGGCGACGGACTATGAGCAGTTCTTC. Full variable domain (rest looked up from reference TRBV28 and TRBJ2-1): DVKVTQSSRYLVKRTGEKVFLECVQDMDHENMFWYRQDPGLGLRLIYFSYDVKMKEKGDIPEGYSVSREKKERFSLILESASTNQTSMYLCASSPLGATDYEQFFGPGTRLTVL.